This T cell receptor (beta chain) was found in a study of T cell repertoires in cytomegalovirus infection. The CDR3 has 15 amino acids. Germline V CDR1 and CDR2: MNHEY, SVGAGI. V dropped 2 bases and J dropped 6; count of bases not matched to a gene: 4. TCRdb itself ran the reads through MiXCR, one entry per CDR3 protein. The sample has approximately 500,000 distinct CDR3 sequences, 16% seen once; the top ten hold roughly 25%. Sequences were obtained from CD8+ T cells from PBMCs. The chain employs TRBV6-5 and TRBJ2-2, with 9 positions matching TRBD2. The clonotype was recovered from a human donor in good health (CMV status not recorded). Some clones in this sample may be carry-over from other donors' samples. This CDR3 is CASSYGGRAAGELFF. CDR3 in DNA: TGTGCCAGCAGTTACGGCGGGAGGGCCGCCGGGGAGCTGTTTTTT.